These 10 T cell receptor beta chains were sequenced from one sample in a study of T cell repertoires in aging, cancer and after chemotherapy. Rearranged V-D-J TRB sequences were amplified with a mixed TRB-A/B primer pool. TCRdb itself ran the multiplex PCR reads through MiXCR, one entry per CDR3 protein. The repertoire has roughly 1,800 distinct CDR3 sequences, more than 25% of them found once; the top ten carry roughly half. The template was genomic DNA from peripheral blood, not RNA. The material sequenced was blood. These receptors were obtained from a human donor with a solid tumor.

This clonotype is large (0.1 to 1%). The CDR3 loop is CSVDGPPGADYGYTF. DNA of the CDR3: TGCAGCGTCGATGGCCCACCAGGGGCAGACTATGGCTACACCTTC. V and J are TRBV29-1 and TRBJ1-2, with a possible D match to TRBD1 (6 bases). Trimming left V 6 bases short and J 3 bases short, with 20 bases between. The CDR3 totals 15 residues. The V gene's germline CDR1 is SQVTM and CDR2 ANQGSEA.

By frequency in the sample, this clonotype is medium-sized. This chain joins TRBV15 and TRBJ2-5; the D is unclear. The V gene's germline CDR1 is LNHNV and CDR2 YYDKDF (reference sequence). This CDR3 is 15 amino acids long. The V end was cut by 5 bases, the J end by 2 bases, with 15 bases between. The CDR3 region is CATSFQINLQETQYF. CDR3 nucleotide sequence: TGTGCCACCAGCTTCCAAATAAACCTACAAGAGACCCAGTACTTC. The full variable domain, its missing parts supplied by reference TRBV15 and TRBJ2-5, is DAMVIQNPRYQVTQFGKPVTLSCSQTLNHNVMYWYQQKSSQAPKLLFHYYDKDFNNEADTPDNFQSRRPNTSFCFLDIRSPGLGDTAMYLCATSFQINLQETQYFGPGTRLLVL.

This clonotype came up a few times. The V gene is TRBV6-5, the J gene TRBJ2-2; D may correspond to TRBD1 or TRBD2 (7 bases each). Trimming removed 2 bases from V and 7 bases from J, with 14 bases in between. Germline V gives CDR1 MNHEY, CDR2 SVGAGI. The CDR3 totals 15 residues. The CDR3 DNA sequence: TGTGCCAGCAGTTACCAGGGGGGGTTAGGCGGGGAGCTGTTTTTT. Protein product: CASSYQGGLGGELFF.

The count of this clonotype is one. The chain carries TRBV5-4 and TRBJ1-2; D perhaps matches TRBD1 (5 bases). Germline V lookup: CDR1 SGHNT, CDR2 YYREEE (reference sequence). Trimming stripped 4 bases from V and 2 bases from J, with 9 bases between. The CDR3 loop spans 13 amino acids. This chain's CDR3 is CASSRDRNYGYTF. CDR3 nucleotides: TGTGCCAGCAGCCGAGACAGAAACTATGGCTACACCTTC.

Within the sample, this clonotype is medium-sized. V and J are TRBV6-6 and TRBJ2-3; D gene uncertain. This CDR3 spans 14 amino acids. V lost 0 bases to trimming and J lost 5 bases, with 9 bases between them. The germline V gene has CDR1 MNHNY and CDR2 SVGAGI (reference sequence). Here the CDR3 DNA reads TGTGCCAGCAGTTACTCCCCTGGGCGAGATACGCAGTATTTT. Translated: CASSYSPGRDTQYF.

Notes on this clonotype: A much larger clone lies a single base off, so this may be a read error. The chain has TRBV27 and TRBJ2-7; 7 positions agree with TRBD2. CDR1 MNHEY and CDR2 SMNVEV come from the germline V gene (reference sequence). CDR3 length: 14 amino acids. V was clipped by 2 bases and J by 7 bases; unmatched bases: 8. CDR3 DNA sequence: TGTGCCAGCAGTTTAGCGGGAGAGTACAATGAGCAGTACTTC. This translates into CASSLAGEYNEQYF.

The CDR3, as DNA: TGTGCCAGCAGCTTAACTGCGGGAGACTCCTACGAGCAGTACTTC. The encoded protein is CASSLTAGDSYEQYF. The chain uses TRBV7-3 and TRBJ2-7; 7 bases are a match to TRBD2. The germline V gene encodes CDR1 SGHTA and CDR2 FQGTGA. The ends lost 0 bases at V and 0 bases at J; junction bases unmatched: 2. The CDR3 is 15 residues long.

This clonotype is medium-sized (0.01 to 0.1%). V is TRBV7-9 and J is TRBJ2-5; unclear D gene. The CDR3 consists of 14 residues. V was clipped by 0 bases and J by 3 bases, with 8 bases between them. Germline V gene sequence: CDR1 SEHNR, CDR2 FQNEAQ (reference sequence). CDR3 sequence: CASSLAQNEETQYF. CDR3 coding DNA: TGTGCCAGCAGCTTAGCACAAAACGAAGAGACCCAGTACTTC.

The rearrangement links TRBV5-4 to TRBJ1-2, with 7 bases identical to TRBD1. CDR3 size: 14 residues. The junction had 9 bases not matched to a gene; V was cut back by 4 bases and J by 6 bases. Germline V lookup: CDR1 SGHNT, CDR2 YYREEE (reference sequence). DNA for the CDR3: TGTGCCAGCAGCGGATTACAGGGGTCGGATGGCTACACCTTC. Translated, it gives CASSGLQGSDGYTF.

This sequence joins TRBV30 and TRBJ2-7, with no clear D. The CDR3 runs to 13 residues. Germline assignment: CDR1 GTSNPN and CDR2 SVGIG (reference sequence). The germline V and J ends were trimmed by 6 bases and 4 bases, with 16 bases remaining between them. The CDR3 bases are TGTGCCTGCCACGGAGCTCAAAGGTACGAGCAGTACTTC. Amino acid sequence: CACHGAQRYEQYF.